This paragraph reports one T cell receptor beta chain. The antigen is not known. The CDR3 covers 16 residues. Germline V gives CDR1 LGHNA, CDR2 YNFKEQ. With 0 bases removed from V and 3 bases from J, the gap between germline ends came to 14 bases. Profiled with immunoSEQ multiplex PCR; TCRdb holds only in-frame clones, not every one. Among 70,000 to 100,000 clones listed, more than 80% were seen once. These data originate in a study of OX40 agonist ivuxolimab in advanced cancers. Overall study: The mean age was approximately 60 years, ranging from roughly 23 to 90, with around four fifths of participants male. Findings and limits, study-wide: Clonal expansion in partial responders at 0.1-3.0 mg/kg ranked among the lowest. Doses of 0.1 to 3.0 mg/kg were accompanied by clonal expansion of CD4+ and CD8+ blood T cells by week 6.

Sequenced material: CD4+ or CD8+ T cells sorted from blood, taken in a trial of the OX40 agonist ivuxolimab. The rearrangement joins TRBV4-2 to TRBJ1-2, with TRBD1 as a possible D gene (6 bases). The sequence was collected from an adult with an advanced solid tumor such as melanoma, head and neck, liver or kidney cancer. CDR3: CASSQDWGAGDYGYTF. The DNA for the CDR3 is TGTGCCAGCAGCCAAGATTGGGGGGCTGGTGACTATGGCTACACCTTC.